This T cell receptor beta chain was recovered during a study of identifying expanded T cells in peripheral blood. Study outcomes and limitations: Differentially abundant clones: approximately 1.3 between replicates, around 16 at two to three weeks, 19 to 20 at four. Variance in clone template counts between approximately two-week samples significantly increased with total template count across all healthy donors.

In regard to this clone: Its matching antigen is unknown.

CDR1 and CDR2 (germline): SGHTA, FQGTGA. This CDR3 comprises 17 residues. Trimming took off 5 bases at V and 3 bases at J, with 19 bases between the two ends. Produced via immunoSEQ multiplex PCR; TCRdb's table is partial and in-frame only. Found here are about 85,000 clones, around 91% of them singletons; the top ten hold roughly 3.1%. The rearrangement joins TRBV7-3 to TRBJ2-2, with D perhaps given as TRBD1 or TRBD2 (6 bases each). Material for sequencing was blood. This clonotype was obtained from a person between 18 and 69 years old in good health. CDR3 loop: CASSPGAEAAYTGELFF. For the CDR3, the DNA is TGTGCCAGCAGCCCGGGGGCGGAAGCAGCGTACACCGGGGAGCTGTTTTTT. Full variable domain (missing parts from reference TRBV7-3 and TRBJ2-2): GAGVSQTPSNKVTEKGKYVELRCDPISGHTALYWYRQSLGQGPEFLIYFQGTGAADDSGLPNDRFFAVRPEGSVSTLKIQRTERGDSAVYLCASSPGAEAAYTGELFFGEGSRLTVL.